Listed below are T cell receptor beta chains from one sample, sequenced in a study of CD8+CD57+ T cells in acquired aplastic anemia. Using its own MiXCR run on the reads, TCRdb lists one record per CDR3 protein. The top ten clones hold about 1.7% of a sample with under 200,000 distinct CDR3 sequences, around 48% of them seen once. The sample was sorted CD4+, CD8+, or CD8+CD57+ T cells (not recorded which) from PBMCs. These receptor sequences come from a human donor with aplastic anemia. Each CDR3 is given with its conserved first and last residue. The order of the fields is J gene, V gene, CDR3 protein.

>TRBJ1-2|TRBV19
CASSNRGPGWGYTF
>TRBJ1-2|TRBV28
CASSFRNYGYTF
>TRBJ2-6|TRBV7-9
CASSVQHSGANVLTF
>TRBJ1-1|TRBV29-1
CSVAWGTEAFF
>TRBJ2-3|TRBV11-1
CASSPGILSTDTQYF
>TRBJ2-3|TRBV25-1
CASSESRGPTDTQYF
>TRBJ2-5|TRBV29-1
CSVEQPYRRGRGETQYF
>TRBJ1-2|TRBV20-1
CSARDRTGYTF
>TRBJ1-6|TRBV7-9
CASSWDSSPLHF
>TRBJ1-2|TRBV7-9
CASSLGGNGYTF
>TRBJ1-2|TRBV29-1
CSVDGGQAGYGYTF